Below are 15 T cell receptor beta chains sequenced from a single sample in a study of shared clonotypes between healthy human individuals (dated by TCRdb to between 2020 and 2021). Libraries were made using the immunoSEQ multiplex PCR assay. What TCRdb holds here is the immuneACCESS table cut down to in-frame rearrangements. Part of the clones is not present; checked against another copy, under half of the missing clones reflect an unresolved V gene, and the others are unexplained. The sample table shows more than 2,000,000 clones, and approximately 95% are seen once. Jointly, the top ten make up about 0.39% of the sample. The sequenced material came from naive CD4+ T cells from PBMCs. The cell subset or site label corresponds to: CD45RA+ positively selected. Receptors originate from a man aged 18 to 29 in good health. Some clones in this sample may be carry-over from other donors' samples.

This clone was detected a few times. The chain couples TRBV6-5 to TRBJ1-1; TRBD1 might be the D (5 bases). This CDR3 spans 12 amino acids. The ends were cut back, 7 bases at V and 11 bases at J, with 17 bases in the middle. Germline V gene lookup returns CDR1 MNHEY and CDR2 SVGAGI. The CDR3 spells CASKETPGTAFF. The CDR3 nucleotides read TGTGCCAGCAAAGAAACGCCAGGGACGGCTTTCTTT.

A word on this clone: Other DNA sequences within the sample encode an identical CDR3. The chain joins TRBV5-1 to TRBJ1-1; D might be TRBD1 (6 bases). The CDR3 extends over 14 amino acids. Germline V CDR1 and CDR2: SGHRS, YFSETQ. V gave up 4 bases and J gave up 1 base, with 11 bases separating them. The CDR3 DNA sequence: TGCGCCAGCAGCCCCGGACAGCGGAACACTGAAGCTTTCTTT. Translating gives CASSPGQRNTEAFF.

The genes are TRBV19 and TRBJ1-1; D is unresolved. The length of the CDR3 is 17 residues. Trimming cost V 6 bases and J 1 base, with 21 bases left between them. CDR1 is LNHDA and CDR2 is SQIVND in the germline V gene (reference sequence). The CDR3 coding sequence is TGTGCCAGTAGCCTCCTGGGTCCTCAATACAGGAACACTGAAGCTTTCTTT. Translation gives CASSLLGPQYRNTEAFF.

V and J are TRBV5-4 and TRBJ2-6, with TRBD1 as a possible D gene (5 bases). CDR1 SGHNT and CDR2 YYREEE come from the germline V gene (reference sequence). This CDR3 comprises 17 residues. The V end lost 9 bases, the J end lost 1 base, and 20 bases lay between the germline ends. The CDR3 region is CATPLKGSRSGANVLTF. CDR3 DNA sequence: TGTGCCACCCCCCTTAAGGGGTCTCGGTCTGGGGCCAACGTCCTGACTTTC.

The rearrangement uses TRBV6-6 and TRBJ2-7; weak D call: TRBD2 (7 bases). Deletions cut 7 bases from V and 4 bases from J, with 23 bases between. CDR3 length: 16 amino acids. CDR1 and CDR2 from the germline V gene are MNHNY and SVGAGI (reference sequence). The CDR3 DNA sequence: TGTGCCAGCATCAAAAATGGGGGGGGCCTTGGTTACGAGCAGTACTTC. Translated, it gives CASIKNGGGLGYEQYF.

The V and J genes are TRBV11-2 and TRBJ2-7; tentatively, D is TRBD1 (6 bases). The CDR3 is made up of 14 amino acids. Germline V CDR1 and CDR2: SGHAT, FQNNGV. Trimming removed 5 bases from V and 2 bases from J, with 13 bases in between. The CDR3 here is CASSHPGAAYEQYF. The CDR3 bases are TGTGCCAGCAGCCATCCAGGGGCCGCCTACGAGCAGTACTTC.

This chain uses TRBV9 with TRBJ2-1; 15 nucleotides line up with TRBD2. The junction had 9 bases not matched to a gene; V was cut back by 0 bases and J by 8 bases. From germline, CDR1 is SGDLS and CDR2 YYNGEE. The CDR3 is made up of 18 amino acids. The CDR3 DNA reads TGTGCCAGCAGCGTAGCAAGGACTAGCGGGAGGGGCGCGGATGAGCAGTTCTTC. It specifies CASSVARTSGRGADEQFF.

The chain couples TRBV5-6 to TRBJ1-4, with no clear D. V shed 0 bases and J shed 4 bases, with 10 bases lying between them. Germline values: CDR1 SGHDT, CDR2 YYEEEE. The CDR3 runs to 15 residues. The CDR3 spells CASSLGWGNNEKLFF. For the CDR3, the DNA is TGTGCCAGCAGCTTGGGTTGGGGAAATAATGAAAAACTGTTTTTT.

Here the CDR3 reads CAWSAGGPAQEQFF. The CDR3 nucleotides read TGTGCCTGGAGTGCGGGAGGCCCCGCTCAAGAGCAGTTCTTC. The J gene is TRBJ2-1, the V gene TRBV30; 7 nucleotides match TRBD2. CDR3 length equals 14 residues. Germline CDR1 GTSNPN, CDR2 SVGIG (reference sequence). J lost 10 bases, V lost 1 base, and 10 bases had no gene match. Together with reference TRBV30 and TRBJ2-1, the CDR3 gives the full variable domain: SQTIHQWPATLVQPVGSPLSLECTVEGTSNPNLYWYRQAAGRGLQLLFYSVGIGQISSEVPQNLSASRPQDRQFILSSKKLLLSDSGFYLCAWSAGGPAQEQFFGPGTRLTVL.

The V and J genes are TRBV5-5 and TRBJ2-7; D is perhaps TRBD1 or TRBD2 (6 bases each). This CDR3 spans 11 amino acids. Trimming pared 0 bases from V and 12 bases from J, leaving 10 bases between. CDR1 is SGHKS and CDR2 is YYEKEE in the germline V gene (reference sequence). Written as DNA, the CDR3 is TGTGCCAGCAGCTTGGCGGGGGCGCGGTACTTC. Amino acid sequence: CASSLAGARYF. The whole variable domain, filled in from reference TRBV5-5 and TRBJ2-7, reads DAGVTQSPTHLIKTRGQQVTLRCSPISGHKSVSWYQQVLGQGPQFIFQYYEKEERGRGNFPDRFSARQFPNYSSELNVNALLLGDSALYLCASSLAGARYFGPGTRLTVT.

The table lists this clone with a few counts. This chain links TRBV14 with TRBJ1-1; no clear D. CDR1 is SGHDN, CDR2 FVKESK, per germline. There are 15 residues in the CDR3. V shed 1 base and J shed 8 bases, with 17 bases lying between them. Here the CDR3 reads CASSQAQLGPLEAFF. CDR3 nucleotide sequence: TGTGCCAGCAGCCAAGCCCAACTAGGACCTCTGGAAGCTTTCTTT. Full variable domain (rest looked up from reference TRBV14 and TRBJ1-1): EAGVTQFPSHSVIEKGQTVTLRCDPISGHDNLYWYRRVMGKEIKFLLHFVKESKQDESGMPNNRFLAERTGGTYSTLKVQPAELEDSGVYFCASSQAQLGPLEAFFGQGTRLTVV.

The chain links TRBV7-2 to TRBJ1-2, with D maybe TRBD1 (5 bases). Deletions cut 2 bases from V and 9 bases from J, with 19 bases between. Germline CDR1 is SGHTA and CDR2 is FQGNSA. This CDR3 is 15 amino acids long. The CDR3 protein is CASSLLLGVRGSYTF. CDR3 coding DNA: TGTGCCAGCAGCTTATTACTGGGAGTGCGGGGGAGCTACACCTTC. Using reference TRBV7-2 and TRBJ1-2 for the parts outside the CDR3, the full variable domain is GAGVSQSPSNKVTEKGKDVELRCDPISGHTALYWYRQSLGQGLEFLIYFQGNSAPDKSGLPSDRFSAERTGGSVSTLTIQRTQQEDSAVYLCASSLLLGVRGSYTFGSGTRLTVV.

Comment on this clone: The identical CDR3 is also encoded by other nucleotide sequences in the sample. The V and J genes are TRBV28 and TRBJ2-3, with 12 bases that match TRBD2. CDR3 length equals 16 residues. V trimming: 6 bases; J trimming: 0 bases; junction bases outside the gene matches: 4. In germline, CDR1 is MDHEN, CDR2 SYDVKM. CDR3 amino acids: CASRPTSGRSTDTQYF. The CDR3 DNA follows: TGTGCCAGCAGACCCACTAGCGGGAGGAGCACAGATACGCAGTATTTT.

This sequence joins TRBV7-2 and TRBJ1-3, with TRBD1 identical over 7 bases. V gave up 4 bases and J gave up 4 bases; unmatched junction bases: 7. From germline, CDR1 is SGHTA and CDR2 FQGNSA. There are 15 residues in the CDR3. The CDR3 is CASSWTGSAGNTIYF. CDR3 DNA sequence: TGTGCCAGCAGCTGGACAGGATCGGCAGGAAACACCATATATTTT.

The rearrangement links TRBV9 to TRBJ2-7; D gene uncertain. This CDR3 spans 14 amino acids. CDR1 and CDR2 from the germline V gene are SGDLS and YYNGEE. V dropped 4 bases and J dropped 6 bases, with 17 bases sitting between them. The CDR3 DNA reads as TGTGCCAGCAGCCCAGACATGGGGTTGCTCGAGCAGTACTTC. The encoded protein is CASSPDMGLLEQYF.